The T cell receptor (gamma chain) described here comes from a study of gamma-delta T cells after stem cell transplantation. Germline V lookup: CDR1 GITISATS, CDR2 ISYDGTV (reference sequence). CDR3 size: 17 residues. V shed 2 bases, J shed 7 bases, and the junction held 8 bases outside the gene matches. TCRdb re-called clones from the RT-PCR reads via CATT. The table has approximately 180 gamma-chain clones, around a third seen once. The sequenced material came from gamma-delta T cells. This chain uses TRGV9 with TRGJP. This TCR was sampled from a human donor. It is not recorded whose cells these are; they may come from a transplant donor. The CDR3 sequence is CALWEAEGELGKKIKVF. CDR3 bases: TGTGCCTTGTGGGAGGCGGAGGGGGAGTTGGGCAAAAAAATCAAGGTATTT.